In its sample, the clone carrying this TCR beta chain was seen a few times. Its antigen is currently unknown. Healthy Caucasians were all of the donors. The data originate from a study of identical twins. Study results and limitations: Its conclusions, products of cross-sectional statistical analysis, did not come from following the same donors. Insertion counts were lower in abundant cord blood beta clonotypes, a trend that memory repertoires did not show. Researchers caution that invariant MAIT and iNKT cells could partly confound zero-insertion analyses.

There are 15 residues in the CDR3. Germline-derived CDR1 and CDR2 are DFQATT and SNEGSKA (reference sequence). The J segment lost 7 bases and the V segment lost 1 base, leaving 7 bases of the junction unmatched. TCRdb passed the 5' RACE reads through MiXCR, listing each CDR3 protein once. The table lists under 450,000 distinct CDR3 sequences, 18% of them singletons. The TCR was taken from a man between 50 and 59 years old in good health. The sequenced sample was naive T cells sorted from blood. This chain connects TRBV20-1 to TRBJ1-4; TRBD1 matches 9 bases. The CDR3 DNA reads as TGCAGTGCTAGAGCTCCGGGACAGGGCGGTGAAAAACTGTTTTTT. Residues: CSARAPGQGGEKLFF.